The entry that follows covers one T cell receptor (beta chain) sequence. The CDR3 is 15 amino acids. J lost 10 bases, V lost 0 bases, and 8 bases had no gene match. Per germline, CDR1 LGHNA and CDR2 YSLEER. The data were obtained in a study of STAT5B mutations in CD4+ large granular lymphocyte leukemia. The assay was immunoSEQ multiplex PCR, and TCRdb's table has in-frame clones only and misses some. The top ten clones hold about 0.4% of a sample with about 22,000 clones, about 79% of them seen once. The sequenced sample consisted of CD4+ T cells from blood buffy coats. This chain joins TRBV4-3 and TRBJ2-1, with 8 bases that match TRBD1. This clonotype was obtained from a human donor in good health. Here the CDR3 reads CASSQEPYRGDEQFF. CDR3 DNA sequence: TGCGCCAGCAGCCAAGAACCCTACAGGGGGGACGAGCAGTTCTTC.